This TCR beta chain was recovered during a study of early T cells in non-severe SARS-CoV-2 infection. Study overall: Investigators sequenced bulk RNA drawn from unsorted whole blood, and chains remained unpaired.

This CDR3 has 14 residues. The germline V gene encodes CDR1 DFQATT and CDR2 SNEGSKA (reference sequence). V was cut by 5 bases and J by 2 bases, with 13 bases left in between. As part of library construction, unique molecular identifiers were attached to individual cDNA molecules. One entry per CDR3 protein results from TCRdb running MiXCR on the 5' RACE reads. The repertoire holds 55,000 to 65,000 distinct CDR3 sequences, with about a tenth as singletons. Findings and caveats of the study: Anti-spike CD8 responses were favored by VDJdb matching, which missed private and CD4 specificities.

This clonotype was seen at least ten times. Its target is unknown. The rearrangement uses TRBV20-1 and TRBJ1-3; D perhaps matches TRBD1 (5 bases). Sample: whole blood. This TCR came from an adult who was a healthcare worker with PCR-confirmed SARS-CoV-2 infection or an uninfected control (not recorded which). CDR3 amino acids: CSAAPGGTGNTIYF. CDR3 DNA: TGCAGTGCTGCCCCTGGGGGGACTGGAAACACCATATATTTT.